A single sample is the source of the 3 T cell receptor beta chains below, sequenced in a study of blood T cell repertoires in COVID-19. Profiling relied on immunoSEQ multiplex PCR, and the TCRdb table lists in-frame clones only, not all of them. This sample has 450,000 to 500,000 clones; 87% occur once, and the top ten carry about 0.65%. The material sequenced was PBMCs or T cells enriched from blood (not recorded which). The receptors here all came from a young woman who had recovered from COVID-19.

CDR3 residues: CASSLGGQAHAPLHF. Here the CDR3 DNA reads TGCGCCAGCAGCTTGGGAGGACAGGCCCATGCACCCCTCCACTTT. This chain uses TRBV5-1 with TRBJ1-6; 7 bases are shared with TRBD1. Germline V lookup: CDR1 SGHRS, CDR2 YFSETQ. With 0 bases clipped from V and 11 bases from J, the junction kept 8 bases outside the gene matches. There are 15 residues in the CDR3.

The J gene is TRBJ1-1, the V gene TRBV28; D ambiguous. The CDR3 covers 12 residues. Trimming removed 5 bases from V and 4 bases from J, with 8 bases in between. Germline V CDR1 and CDR2: MDHEN, SYDVKM. CDR3 nucleotide sequence: TGTGCCAGCAGTCCTGCGGGCACTGAAGCTTTCTTT. Protein product: CASSPAGTEAFF. The whole variable domain, remainder taken from reference TRBV28 and TRBJ1-1, is DVKVTQSSRYLVKRTGEKVFLECVQDMDHENMFWYRQDPGLGLRLIYFSYDVKMKEKGDIPEGYSVSREKKERFSLILESASTNQTSMYLCASSPAGTEAFFGQGTRLTVV.

The chain uses TRBV2 and TRBJ2-3; 8 bases match TRBD2. The CDR3 totals 14 residues. Looked up from germline, CDR1 is SNHLY and CDR2 is FYNNEI. Trimming at V came to 6 bases and at J to 2 bases, leaving 4 bases not matched to a gene. The CDR3 DNA reads as TGTGCCAGCAGGCCGACTAGCGTCACAGATACGCAGTATTTT. As protein: CASRPTSVTDTQYF.